The TCR beta chain under discussion was sequenced for a study of shared clonotypes between healthy human individuals (TCRdb year 2020). Broadly, across the study: The cohort included three men and a couple of women between 18 and 49 years of age. Leukapheresis yielded between about 0.94 and 9.5 billion PBMCs per donor. For each donor, CD4 naive and CD4 memory were each given three plates, CD8 naive was given two plates, and CD8 memory was given one plate. To increase sequencing depth and limit assay-specific biases, different laboratories used diverse techniques to prepare libraries and sequence TCR repertoires. To estimate repertoire size and how much clonotype sharing occurs between individuals, the study deeply sequenced the blood TCR repertoires of several healthy adults.

Using the deep immunoSEQ assay, multiplex PCR amplified TCR CDR3 regions from genomic DNA. Extracted genomic DNA from each cell subset was distributed evenly across all wells of several immunoSEQ 96-well plates, and each plate was treated as a replicate. Each replicate PCR for sorted subsets received 150 to 250 ng genomic DNA, equal to some 32,000 T cell genomes. Purified libraries were measured with a Qubit 3.0 fluorometer, size-checked on a Bioanalyzer 2100, and measured again with the KAPA Library Quantification kit. A separate single-read 150-cycle Illumina NextSeq 550 flow cell was used to sequence each immunoSEQ 96-well plate. The paper's data handling went like this. Because the immunoSEQ output held only junctional sequences and lacked quality scores, the filtering could not match the filtering applied to full-length reads. Sequences were annotated with PyIR, a Python wrapper for IgBLAST v1.9, and V/J genes and CDR3 were assigned using IMGT germline references. Any read was removed if the V/J assignment was weak (E-value above 1e-6), the CDR3 was missing, or the read contained stop codons, out-of-frame junctions, or ambiguous translated residues. A V3J clonotype was defined by an identical inferred V gene, J gene, and CDR3 amino acid sequence. The percentage overlap between two repertoires was calculated by dividing the number of shared unique clonotypes by the size of the smaller repertoire. RTK rarefaction, the Chao1 estimator, and Recon v2.1 estimates of unobserved clonotypes were used to assess repertoire richness. Generation probabilities were computed with OLGA for all TCRbeta clonotypes obtained by the gDNA method from a few donors. This is the immuneACCESS table as TCRdb keeps it, with only in-frame sequences that have V and J called. A part of the clones is gone; compared with another copy, unresolved V genes explain less than half, and the rest is unexplained. V and J calls and clone size are copied from that table; D and trimming were computed from the DNA. The sample table lists under 2.5 million clones, approximately 90% of them with a count of one. The ten largest clones capture roughly 0.34% of the sample.

The donors were healthy, HIV-negative adults who had no recently reported acute infections or vaccinations. Every donor was a Caucasian adult living in Nashville, Tennessee, USA. CD4+ T cells were enriched by magnetic negative selection; naive cells were then positively selected on CD45RA, and the negative fraction formed the memory subset. Blood was collected by leukapheresis, and PBMCs were isolated by Ficoll-Histopaque density gradient centrifugation and then cryopreserved in liquid nitrogen vapor phase. Analytical flow cytometry was used to check the purity and quantity of every magnetically sorted T cell population. From each sorted fraction, genomic DNA was isolated and quantified by UV absorbance on a Nanodrop 2000c. Study-level results and caveats: Across several donors, approximately 4.6% of naive CD4, around 3.5% of naive CD8, approximately 2.5% of memory CD4, and approximately 0.4% of memory CD8 clonotypes were shared. Estimated clonotype richness was generally larger for naive than for memory subsets. Clonotypes shared by all four sorted-subset donors showed higher generation probabilities than non-shared clonotypes. The small number of donors limited the genetic and exposure-history diversity represented. Rarefaction of sorted-subset datasets indicated incomplete sequencing despite the large sequencing depth. Only blood was sampled, and tissue TCR repertoires likely differ from those in blood. Based on pairwise subsampling, the degree of clonotype sharing among donors was expected to be affected by sequencing depth.

About this clone: Its antigen has not been determined. The junction shows a germline mismatch at one end, possibly a read error.

The CDR3 holds 12 amino acids from the cysteine to the phenylalanine. CDR3 DNA is the only sequence kept; it has 36 bases, read in frame from the first base. Taken from the germline V gene (reference sequence), the CDR1 and CDR2 loops are SEHNR and FQNEAQ. The material sequenced was naive CD4+ T cells from PBMCs. In the paper's terms, the cell subset or site label means: CD45RA+ positively selected. This sequence uses TRBV7-9 and TRBJ1-2; the D gene is possibly TRBD1, with 5 bases matching. This clonotype was obtained from a man aged 18 to 30 in good health. Some clones in this sample may be carry-over from other donors' samples. The DNA sequence follows: TGTGCCAGCAGCTTAGAGGGGCCCGGCGGCAACTTC. The encoded protein is CASSLEGPGGNF.